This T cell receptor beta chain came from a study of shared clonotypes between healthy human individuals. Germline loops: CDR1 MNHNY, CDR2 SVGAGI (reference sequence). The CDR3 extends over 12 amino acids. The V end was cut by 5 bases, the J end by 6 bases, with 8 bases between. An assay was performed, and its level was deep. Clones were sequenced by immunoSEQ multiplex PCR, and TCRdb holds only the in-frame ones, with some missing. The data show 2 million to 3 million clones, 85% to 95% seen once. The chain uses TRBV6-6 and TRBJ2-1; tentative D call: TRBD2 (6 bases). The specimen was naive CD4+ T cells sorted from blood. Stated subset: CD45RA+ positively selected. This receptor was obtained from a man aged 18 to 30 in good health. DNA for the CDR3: TGTGCCAGCAGTGGAGGGGTCAATGAGCAGTTCTTC. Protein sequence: CASSGGVNEQFF.